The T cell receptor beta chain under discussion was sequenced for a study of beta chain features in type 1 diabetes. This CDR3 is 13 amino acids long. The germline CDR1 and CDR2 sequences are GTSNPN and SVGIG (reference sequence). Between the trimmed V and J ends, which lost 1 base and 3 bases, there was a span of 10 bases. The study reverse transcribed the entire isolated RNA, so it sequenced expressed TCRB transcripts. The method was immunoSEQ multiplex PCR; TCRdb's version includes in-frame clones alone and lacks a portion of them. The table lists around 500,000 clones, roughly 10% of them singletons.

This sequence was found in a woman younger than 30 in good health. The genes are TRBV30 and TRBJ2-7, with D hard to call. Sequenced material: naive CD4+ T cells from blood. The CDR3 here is CAWSGGLHYEQYF. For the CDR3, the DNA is TGTGCCTGGAGTGGGGGTCTTCACTACGAGCAGTACTTC.